This T cell receptor (beta chain) was sequenced during a study of T cells in tuberculosis. Study summary: A South African cohort included IGRA-negative adolescents, latently infected IGRA-positive adolescents and adults with active tuberculosis.

Sequencing was performed with immunoSEQ multiplex PCR; in TCRdb, only in-frame clones are kept and a portion is missing. The table includes 35,000 to 55,000 clones, about 96% detected once. The CDR3 has 16 amino acids. Germline values: CDR1 SSHAT, CDR2 FNYEAQ (reference sequence). V lost 5 bases, J lost 2 bases, and 15 bases lay in between. This clonotype originated in a donor between 10 and 35 years old with latent tuberculosis or without tuberculosis infection. The chain links TRBV7-7 to TRBJ2-2; weak D call: TRBD2 (5 bases). Sequencing used PBMCs. CDR3 in DNA: TGTGCCAGCAGCCGCCTATCCGGACTTAACACCGGGGAGCTGTTTTTT. Encoded protein: CASSRLSGLNTGELFF.